Listed below are T cell receptor beta chains from one sample, sequenced in a study of T cell repertoires in cytomegalovirus infection. Using its own MiXCR run on the reads, TCRdb lists one record per CDR3 protein. The repertoire holds about 260,000 distinct CDR3 sequences, with about an eighth as singletons. The material sequenced was PBMCs. The receptor set was obtained from a human donor in good health (CMV status not recorded). Some clones in this sample may be carry-over from other donors' samples. The CDR3 runs from the conserved cysteine through the conserved F or W. D genes are given only for firm matches. Rows may omit the clone size; those that give it use once, few, many or a size class.

d_call: .; clone_size: many; j_call: TRBJ2-7; v_call: TRBV7-2; cdr3_aa: CASSPLSGMPVEQYF; cdr3_nt: TGTGCCAGCAGCCCTCTGTCCGGGATGCCAGTCGAGCAGTACTTC
d_call: TRBD1; clone_size: many; j_call: TRBJ1-2; v_call: TRBV7-6; cdr3_aa: CASSPRTGGGYTF; cdr3_nt: TGTGCCAGCAGCCCACGGACAGGGGGTGGCTACACCTTC
d_call: .; clone_size: many; j_call: TRBJ2-3; v_call: TRBV4-1; cdr3_aa: CASSTVISTDTQYF; cdr3_nt: TGCGCCAGCAGCACAGTTATTAGCACAGATACGCAGTATTTT
d_call: .; clone_size: many; j_call: TRBJ1-5; v_call: TRBV19; cdr3_aa: CASSTLRQVENQPQHF; cdr3_nt: TGTGCCAGTAGTACCCTTCGACAGGTCGAAAATCAGCCCCAGCATTTT
d_call: .; clone_size: .; j_call: TRBJ1-1; v_call: TRBV5-1; cdr3_aa: CASSWTVDTEAFF; cdr3_nt: TGCGCCAGCAGCTGGACGGTCGACACTGAAGCTTTCTTT
d_call: TRBD1; clone_size: few; j_call: TRBJ1-5; v_call: TRBV20-1; cdr3_aa: CSVTGTDYQPQHF; cdr3_nt: TGCAGTGTGACCGGGACAGACTATCAGCCCCAGCATTTT
d_call: TRBD2; clone_size: many; j_call: TRBJ2-2; v_call: TRBV7-3; cdr3_aa: CASSLSPGSGRATGELFF; cdr3_nt: TGTGCCAGCAGCCTCTCTCCGGGTAGCGGGAGGGCGACCGGGGAGCTGTTTTTT
d_call: .; clone_size: .; j_call: TRBJ2-7; v_call: TRBV9; cdr3_aa: CASSADLYEQYF; cdr3_nt: TGTGCCAGCAGCGCAGACCTCTACGAGCAGTACTTC
d_call: .; clone_size: .; j_call: TRBJ2-7; v_call: TRBV2; cdr3_aa: CASSGEGVEQYF; cdr3_nt: TGTGCCAGCAGTGGAGAGGGCGTGGAGCAGTACTTC
d_call: TRBD1; clone_size: .; j_call: TRBJ2-3; v_call: TRBV12-3/TRBV12-4; cdr3_aa: CASTLSGGRTDTQYF; cdr3_nt: TGTGCCAGCACCTTATCAGGGGGACGCACAGATACGCAGTATTTT
d_call: TRBD1; clone_size: .; j_call: TRBJ1-4; v_call: TRBV29-1; cdr3_aa: CSVMTGGNEKLFF; cdr3_nt: TGCAGCGTAATGACAGGGGGTAATGAAAAACTGTTTTTT
d_call: .; clone_size: few; j_call: TRBJ2-5; v_call: TRBV14; cdr3_aa: CASSQDTGQETQYF; cdr3_nt: TGTGCCAGCAGCCAAGACACGGGCCAAGAGACCCAGTACTTC
d_call: TRBD2; clone_size: many; j_call: TRBJ2-1; v_call: TRBV6-1; cdr3_aa: CASYSGLAGINEQFF; cdr3_nt: TGTGCCAGCTATTCAGGCCTAGCGGGAATCAATGAGCAGTTCTTC
d_call: .; clone_size: many; j_call: TRBJ2-3; v_call: TRBV15; cdr3_aa: CATSTRADTQYF; cdr3_nt: TGTGCCACCAGCACAAGGGCAGATACGCAGTATTTT
d_call: .; clone_size: many; j_call: TRBJ1-1; v_call: TRBV6-1; cdr3_aa: CASRVRDTGNTEAFF; cdr3_nt: TGTGCCAGCAGGGTCCGCGACACCGGGAACACTGAAGCTTTCTTT
d_call: TRBD1; clone_size: many; j_call: TRBJ1-1; v_call: TRBV20-1; cdr3_aa: CSAKWDRGPVSITEAFF; cdr3_nt: TGCAGTGCCAAATGGGACAGGGGGCCGGTTTCGATCACTGAAGCTTTCTTT
d_call: .; clone_size: .; j_call: TRBJ2-3; v_call: TRBV12-3/TRBV12-4; cdr3_aa: CASSPGQRSTDTQYF; cdr3_nt: TGTGCCAGCAGTCCCGGACAGAGAAGCACAGATACGCAGTATTTT
d_call: TRBD1; clone_size: .; j_call: TRBJ1-6; v_call: TRBV29-1; cdr3_aa: CSETDRGHSPLHF; cdr3_nt: TGCAGCGAGACAGACAGGGGGCATTCACCCCTCCACTTT
d_call: .; clone_size: once; j_call: TRBJ2-3; v_call: TRBV29-1; cdr3_aa: CSVTQGTDTQYF; cdr3_nt: TGCAGCGTTACGCAGGGCACAGATACGCAGTATTTT
d_call: TRBD1; clone_size: few; j_call: TRBJ1-3; v_call: TRBV28; cdr3_aa: CASSLWEGAGGNTIYF; cdr3_nt: TGTGCCAGCAGTTTATGGGAGGGGGCCGGTGGAAACACCATATATTTT
d_call: TRBD1; clone_size: .; j_call: TRBJ1-2; v_call: TRBV28; cdr3_aa: CASSRPPGQGEVGYTF; cdr3_nt: TGTGCCAGCAGCCGCCCCCCTGGACAGGGAGAGGTTGGCTACACCTTC
d_call: TRBD2; clone_size: .; j_call: TRBJ2-1; v_call: TRBV20-1; cdr3_aa: CSAKLAGGYNEQFF; cdr3_nt: TGCAGTGCTAAACTAGCGGGGGGTTACAATGAGCAGTTCTTC